This section outlines one T cell receptor (beta chain) sequence together with its context. Its target is unknown. 13 Jbeta primers and 60 Vbeta primers were used for the PCR. The protocol was immunoSEQ multiplex PCR, while the TCRdb copy is restricted to in-frame clones and leaves out a portion. The profile shows about 95,000 clones, approximately 72% of them singletons. The data were obtained in a study of cytomegalovirus exposure and HLA in healthy donors. Overall study results and limits: DRB1 showed the most TCR associations and HLA-C the fewest in a later analysis, as rates varied by HLA locus. Some TCR beta chains (roughly 160 of them) were listed as cytomegalovirus-associated. As a later analysis showed, a missense DCLRE1C variant was linked to trimming of TCR beta V- and J-genes.

The CDR3 consists of 17 residues. Germline trimming cut 3 bases from V and 5 bases from J; bases unmatched to any gene: 10. Germline V gene data show CDR1 as LNHDA and CDR2 as SQIVND (reference sequence). This chain connects TRBV19 to TRBJ2-3, with 11 bases that match TRBD1. Sequencing was carried out using PBMCs. This receptor was obtained from a middle-aged woman in good health and CMV-seropositive. The CDR3 protein is CASSILYGQGAKDTQYF. The CDR3 DNA reads as TGTGCCAGTAGTATTCTTTATGGACAGGGGGCGAAAGATACGCAGTATTTT.